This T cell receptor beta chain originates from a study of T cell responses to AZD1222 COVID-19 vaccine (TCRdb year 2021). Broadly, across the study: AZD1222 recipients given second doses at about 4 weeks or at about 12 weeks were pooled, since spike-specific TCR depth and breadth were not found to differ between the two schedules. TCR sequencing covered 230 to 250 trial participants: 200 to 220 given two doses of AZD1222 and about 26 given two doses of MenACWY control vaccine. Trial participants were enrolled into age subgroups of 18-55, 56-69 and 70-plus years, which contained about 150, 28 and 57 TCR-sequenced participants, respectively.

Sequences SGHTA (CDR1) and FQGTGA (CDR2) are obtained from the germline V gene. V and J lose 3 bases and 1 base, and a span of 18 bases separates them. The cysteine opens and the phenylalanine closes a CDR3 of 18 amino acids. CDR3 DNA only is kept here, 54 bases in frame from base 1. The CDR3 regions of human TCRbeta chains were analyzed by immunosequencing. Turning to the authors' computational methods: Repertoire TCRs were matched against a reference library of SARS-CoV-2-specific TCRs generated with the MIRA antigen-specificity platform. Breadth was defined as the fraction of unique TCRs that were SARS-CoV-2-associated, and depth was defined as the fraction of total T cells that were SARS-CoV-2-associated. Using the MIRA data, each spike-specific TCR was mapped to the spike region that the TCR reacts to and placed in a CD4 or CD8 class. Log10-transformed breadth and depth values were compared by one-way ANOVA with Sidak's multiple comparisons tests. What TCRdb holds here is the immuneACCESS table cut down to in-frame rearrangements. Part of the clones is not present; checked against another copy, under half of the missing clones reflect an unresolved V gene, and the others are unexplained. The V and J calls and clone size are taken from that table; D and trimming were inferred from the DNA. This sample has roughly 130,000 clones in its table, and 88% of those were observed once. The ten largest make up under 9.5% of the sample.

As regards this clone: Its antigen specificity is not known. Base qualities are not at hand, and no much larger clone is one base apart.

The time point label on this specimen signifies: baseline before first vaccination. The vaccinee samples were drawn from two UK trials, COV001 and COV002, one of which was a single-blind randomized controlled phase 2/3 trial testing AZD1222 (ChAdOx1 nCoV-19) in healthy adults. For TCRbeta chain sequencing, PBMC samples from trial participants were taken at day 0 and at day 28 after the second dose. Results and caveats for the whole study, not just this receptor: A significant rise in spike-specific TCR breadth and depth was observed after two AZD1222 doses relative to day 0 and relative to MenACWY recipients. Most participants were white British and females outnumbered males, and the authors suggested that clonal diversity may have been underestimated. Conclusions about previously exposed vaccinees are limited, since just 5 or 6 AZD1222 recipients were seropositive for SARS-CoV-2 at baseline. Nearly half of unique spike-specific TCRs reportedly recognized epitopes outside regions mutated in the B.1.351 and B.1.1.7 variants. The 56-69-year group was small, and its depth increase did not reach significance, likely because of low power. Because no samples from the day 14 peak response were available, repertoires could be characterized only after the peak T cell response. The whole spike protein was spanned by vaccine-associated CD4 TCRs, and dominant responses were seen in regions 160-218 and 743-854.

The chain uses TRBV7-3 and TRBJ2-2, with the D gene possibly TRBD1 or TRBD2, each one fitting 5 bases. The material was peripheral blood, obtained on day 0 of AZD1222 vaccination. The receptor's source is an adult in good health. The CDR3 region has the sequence CASSFPTPGTGNTGELFF. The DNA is TGTGCCAGCAGCTTCCCGACCCCCGGGACGGGGAACACCGGGGAGCTGTTTTTT.